Detailed here is one TCR beta chain. Its antigen is undetermined. The data are from a study of T cell responses to AZD1222 COVID-19 vaccine. Study outcomes and limitations: The span of vaccine-associated CD4 TCRs extended across spike, with dominance at 160-218 and 743-854.

Generated by immunoSEQ multiplex PCR, the TCRdb table keeps only in-frame clones and is missing some. The data hold about 150,000 clones, with 80% to 95% observed a single time. CDR1 is LNHNV and CDR2 is YYDKDF in the germline V gene (reference sequence). This CDR3 comprises 13 residues. Trimming cost V 0 bases and J 8 bases, with 10 bases left between them. The gene calls are TRBV15 and TRBJ1-2; no clear D. The sequence came from an adult in good health. Sequencing was performed on peripheral blood, taken on day 0 of MenACWY control vaccination. The CDR3 region has the DNA TGTGCCACCAGCAGAGATCGGGCTTACGGCTACACCTTC. Amino acid sequence: CATSRDRAYGYTF. Full variable domain (remainder filled in from reference TRBV15 and TRBJ1-2): DAMVIQNPRYQVTQFGKPVTLSCSQTLNHNVMYWYQQKSSQAPKLLFHYYDKDFNNEADTPDNFQSRRPNTSFCFLDIRSPGLGDTAMYLCATSRDRAYGYTFGSGTRLTVV.